Below, 27 T cell receptor beta chains from the same sample are listed, as sequenced in a study of OX40 agonist ivuxolimab in advanced cancers. TCRdb's copy holds only in-frame clones and misses some; the assay was immunoSEQ multiplex PCR. The sample includes about 100,000 clones, approximately 90% of them seen just once. The sequencing used CD4+ or CD8+ T cells sorted from blood, collected in a trial of the OX40 agonist ivuxolimab. The source is an adult with an advanced solid tumor such as melanoma, head and neck, liver or kidney cancer.

V gene TRBV25-1 combines with J gene TRBJ2-7, with 8 bases that match TRBD1. The germline V gene encodes CDR1 MGHDK and CDR2 SYGVNS. CDR3 length: 15 amino acids. The V gene end was trimmed by 3 bases and the J gene end by 5 bases; junction bases not matched to a gene: 9. The CDR3 region is CASSDPGQGEHEQYF. The CDR3 coding sequence is TGTGCCAGCAGTGACCCTGGACAGGGAGAGCACGAGCAGTACTTC.

J is TRBJ2-3 and V is TRBV7-3, with D perhaps matching TRBD2 (6 bases). Germline V gives CDR1 SGHTA, CDR2 FQGTGA. Trimming removed 5 bases from V and 1 base from J, with 16 bases in between. The CDR3 runs to 16 residues. This chain's CDR3 is CASSPRGPGGTDTQYF. CDR3 coding DNA: TGTGCCAGCAGCCCTCGAGGGCCGGGGGGCACAGATACGCAGTATTTT.

This clone was counted a few times. V and J are TRBV7-2 and TRBJ2-2; no firm D call. The CDR3 covers 12 residues. CDR1 is SGHTA and CDR2 is FQGNSA in the germline V gene. Trimming stripped 1 base from V and 3 bases from J, with 0 bases between. The CDR3 nucleotides read TGTGCCAGCAGCTTAGACACCGGGGAGCTGTTTTTT. Amino acid sequence: CASSLDTGELFF.

V gene TRBV27 combines with J gene TRBJ1-3; no firm D call. Germline CDR1 is MNHEY and CDR2 is SMNVEV (reference sequence). The V gene lost 5 bases and the J gene lost 1 base, with 9 bases spanning the gap. This CDR3 contains 14 residues. CDR3 DNA sequence: TGTGCCAGCAGTCCAAGTCCTTCTGGAAACACCATATATTTT. This codes for CASSPSPSGNTIYF.

This chain links TRBV14 with TRBJ2-1; 8 bases fit TRBD2. The CDR3 runs to 18 residues. Germline lookup yields CDR1 SGHDN and CDR2 FVKESK. Losses at the gene ends were 1 base for V and 7 bases for J; bases not matched to a gene: 15. The CDR3 nucleotides read TGTGCCAGCAGCCAAGGGTGGCTAGCGGGTTTTCGGTCTAATGAGCAGTTCTTC. Amino acids: CASSQGWLAGFRSNEQFF.

This clone was observed a few times. The chain links TRBV6-5 to TRBJ1-2, with a possible D match to TRBD1 (6 bases). Trimming took 5 bases from V and 2 from J, leaving 15 bases between them. The CDR3 has 15 amino acids. CDR1 and CDR2 from the germline V gene are MNHEY and SVGAGI. CDR3 sequence (DNA): TGTGCCAGCAGTCAGCGGGGGCGCACCAACTATGGCTACACCTTC. Protein: CASSQRGRTNYGYTF.

This clone was detected only once. The V gene is TRBV28, the J gene TRBJ1-1; D is uncertain. V lost 2 bases and J lost 7, with 11 bases in between. Per germline, CDR1 MDHEN and CDR2 SYDVKM. This CDR3 comprises 13 residues. CDR3 amino acids: CASSLRSGLEAFF. CDR3 coding DNA: TGTGCCAGCAGTTTAAGATCGGGCCTTGAAGCTTTCTTT.

V gene TRBV5-1 combines with J gene TRBJ1-2, with TRBD1 matching over 7 bases. V dropped 4 bases and J dropped 8; count of bases not matched to a gene: 8. The CDR3 loop spans 13 amino acids. Looked up from germline, CDR1 is SGHRS and CDR2 is YFSETQ. The CDR3 region is CASSLEGGVGYTF. CDR3 sequence (DNA): TGCGCCAGCAGCCTCGAAGGGGGCGTAGGCTACACCTTC.

J is TRBJ2-7 and V is TRBV18; D is tentatively TRBD1 or TRBD2 (6 bases each). The germline V and J ends were trimmed by 3 bases and 4 bases, with 13 bases remaining between them. CDR1 is KGHSH, CDR2 LQKENI, per germline. This CDR3 comprises 14 residues. CDR3 nucleotides: TGTGCCAGCTCACCCCGGGGGCGATTTTACGAGCAGTACTTC. Encoded protein: CASSPRGRFYEQYF.

The chain combines TRBV27 with TRBJ2-7, with 10 positions matching TRBD2. After removal of 1 base from V and 6 bases from J, the junction contained 6 bases not matched to a gene. The CDR3 covers 15 residues. Germline V CDR1 and CDR2: MNHEY, SMNVEV (reference sequence). The CDR3 reads CASSLFASGSIEQYF. The DNA for the CDR3 is TGTGCCAGCAGTTTATTCGCTAGCGGGAGCATCGAGCAGTACTTC.

The rearrangement uses TRBV6-5 and TRBJ2-5; D unresolved. Matching the DNA end better, TRBJ2-7 makes the J call doubtful. This CDR3 region has 14 residues. Germline V gene sequence: CDR1 MNHEY, CDR2 SVGAGI. The CDR3 sequence is CASSPQNGPYEQYF. The CDR3 bases are TGTGCCAGCAGCCCACAGAACGGACCCTACGAGCAGTACTTC.

The rearrangement links TRBV5-1 to TRBJ2-2, with D perhaps matching TRBD1 (6 bases). Germline V CDR1 and CDR2: SGHRS, YFSETQ. This CDR3 has 15 residues. Trimming stripped 0 bases from V and 4 bases from J, with 10 bases between. CDR3 nucleotides: TGCGCCAGCAGCTTGGACAGGGCCGGCACCGGGGAGCTGTTTTTT. Translation gives CASSLDRAGTGELFF.

Details on this clone: Different DNA sequences within this sample yield the same CDR3. The chain links TRBV5-4 to TRBJ1-2, with D uncertain. Germline loops: CDR1 SGHNT, CDR2 YYREEE (reference sequence). CDR3 length equals 13 residues. Trimming removed 4 bases at V and 0 bases at J, with 7 bases between. The CDR3 DNA follows: TGTGCCAGCAGCCCGGATTCTAACTATGGCTACACCTTC. Its protein product is CASSPDSNYGYTF.

The chain carries TRBV10-3 and TRBJ2-3, with D unclear. Trimming cost V 2 bases and J 7 bases, with 7 bases left between them. Germline V gene sequence: CDR1 ENHRY, CDR2 SYGVKD. The length of the CDR3 is 12 residues. The CDR3 loop is CAISERTYTQYF. The CDR3 nucleotides read TGTGCCATCAGTGAGCGTACCTATACGCAGTATTTT.

V usage is TRBV19 and J usage is TRBJ1-2; 8 bases match TRBD1. Looked up from germline, CDR1 is LNHDA and CDR2 is SQIVND (reference sequence). This CDR3 has 14 amino acids. V trimming: 2 bases; J trimming: 2 bases; junction bases outside the gene matches: 1. This chain's CDR3 is CASSISGGNYGYTF. The CDR3 coding sequence is TGTGCCAGTAGTATATCAGGGGGCAACTATGGCTACACCTTC.

This clone was recorded once. This rearrangement joins TRBV19 to TRBJ1-4, with 7 positions matching TRBD1. CDR1 and CDR2 from the germline V gene are LNHDA and SQIVND (reference sequence). The CDR3 contains 14 residues. V lost 1 base and J lost 5; bases outside the gene matches: 1. The CDR3 protein is CASSIGGGNEKLFF. CDR3 nucleotides: TGTGCCAGTAGTATAGGAGGGGGCAATGAAAAACTGTTTTTT.

The chain uses TRBV7-6 and TRBJ2-2; 7 bases are a match to TRBD2. Germline trimming cut 5 bases from V and 4 bases from J; bases unmatched to any gene: 13. Germline V lookup: CDR1 SGHVS, CDR2 FNYEAQ. This CDR3 spans 17 amino acids. The CDR3 protein is CASSHPLAGVGTGELFF. CDR3 DNA sequence: TGTGCCAGCAGCCATCCTCTGGCGGGAGTGGGCACCGGGGAGCTGTTTTTT. The variable domain in full, completed from reference TRBV7-6 and TRBJ2-2, reads GAGVSQSPRYKVTKRGQDVALRCDPISGHVSLYWYRQALGQGPEFLTYFNYEAQQDKSGLPNDRFSAERPEGSISTLTIQRTEQRDSAMYRCASSHPLAGVGTGELFFGEGSRLTVL.

CDR3 in DNA: TGTGCCAGCTCACGACAGGGGATGAACACTGAAGCTTTCTTT. This translates into CASSRQGMNTEAFF. V and J are TRBV18 and TRBJ1-1, with 8 bases identical to TRBD1. V lost 4 bases and J lost 0; bases outside the gene matches: 1. In germline, CDR1 is KGHSH, CDR2 LQKENI. The length of the CDR3 is 14 residues.

The rearrangement links TRBV4-2 to TRBJ1-3; D not resolved. V lost 0 bases and J 0 bases, leaving 9 bases between the germline ends. This CDR3 is 16 amino acids long. Germline CDR1 reads LGHNA; CDR2 reads YNFKEQ. The CDR3 region has the DNA TGTGCCAGCAGCCAAGATTCGACCCTCTCTGGAAACACCATATATTTT. Its translation: CASSQDSTLSGNTIYF.

The chain carries TRBV28 and TRBJ2-7, with D perhaps matching TRBD1 (6 bases). This CDR3 comprises 12 residues. The germline CDR1 and CDR2 sequences are MDHEN and SYDVKM. The V end lost 6 bases, the J end lost 1 base, and 7 bases lay between the germline ends. The CDR3 region is CASRQGSYEQYF. CDR3 coding DNA: TGTGCCAGCAGACAGGGATCCTACGAGCAGTACTTC.

V gene TRBV7-2 combines with J gene TRBJ1-4; a possible D gene is TRBD1 (5 bases). Trimming took 3 bases from V and 1 from J, leaving 6 bases between them. Germline V gene sequence: CDR1 SGHTA, CDR2 FQGNSA. The CDR3 sequence is 14 residues long. The CDR3 here is CASSFGGTNEKLFF. The CDR3 nucleotides are TGTGCCAGCAGCTTCGGGGGAACTAATGAAAAACTGTTTTTT.

The chain is built from TRBV19 and TRBJ2-7; the match to TRBD1 covers 7 bases. CDR1 and CDR2 from the germline V gene are LNHDA and SQIVND (reference sequence). The CDR3 runs to 14 residues. Trimming took 5 bases from V and 6 from J; bases not matched to a gene: 10. This CDR3 reads CASSFTGVAVEQYF. CDR3 DNA: TGTGCCAGTAGTTTTACAGGGGTGGCGGTCGAGCAGTACTTC. Drawing the rest from reference TRBV19 and TRBJ2-7, the complete variable domain is DGGITQSPKYLFRKEGQNVTLSCEQNLNHDAMYWYRQDPGQGLRLIYYSQIVNDFQKGDIAEGYSVSREKKESFPLTVTSAQKNPTAFYLCASSFTGVAVEQYFGPGTRLTVT.

This sequence joins TRBV6-5 and TRBJ1-5; 12 nucleotides align to TRBD1. V was clipped by 0 bases and J by 4 bases; unmatched bases: 1. Germline CDR1 reads MNHEY; CDR2 reads SVGAGI. The CDR3 has 16 residues. The CDR3 region has the DNA TGTGCCAGCAGTTACTCGGGACAGGGGGCTAATCAGCCCCAGCATTTT. Translating gives CASSYSGQGANQPQHF.

This rearrangement joins TRBV5-1 to TRBJ2-1; D gene unclear. V was cut by 5 bases and J by 3 bases, with 6 bases left in between. Germline assignment: CDR1 SGHRS and CDR2 YFSETQ. The CDR3 runs 12 residues. CDR3 amino acids: CASSEIYNEQFF. The CDR3 coding sequence is TGCGCCAGCAGTGAAATCTACAATGAGCAGTTCTTC.

The chain carries TRBV5-1 and TRBJ2-5, with 10 positions matching TRBD1. CDR1 is SGHRS, CDR2 YFSETQ, per germline. The CDR3 spans 15 residues. V shed 0 bases, J shed 2 bases, and the junction held 1 base outside the gene matches. The CDR3 DNA reads as TGCGCCAGCAGCTTGGGGGACAGGGGTCAAGAGACCCAGTACTTC. This encodes CASSLGDRGQETQYF.

The count of this clone is one. At one end the junction does not follow the germline gene, possibly because of a read error. The rearrangement joins TRBV9 to TRBJ1-3, with D perhaps matching TRBD1 (6 bases). This CDR3 has 15 amino acids. The germline gives CDR1 SGDLS, CDR2 YYNGEE. The CDR3 here is CASSATGSPGNTLYF. The DNA for the CDR3 is TGTGCCAGTAGTGCAACAGGGTCTCCTGGAAACACCTTATATTTT.

The chain couples TRBV7-8 to TRBJ2-1, with unresolved D. Trimming left V 3 bases short and J 9 bases short, with 9 bases between. Germline V lookup: CDR1 SGHVS, CDR2 FQNEAQ. This CDR3 has 12 amino acids. The CDR3 region has the DNA TGTGCCAGCAGCTTTCGTATAAGTGAGCAGTTCTTC. Its protein is CASSFRISEQFF.